This paragraph covers one T cell receptor beta chain sequence. Antigen unknown. This specimen belongs to a study of long-term antiretroviral therapy in people with HIV. Overall study findings and caveats: There were no data on ART adherence, viral resistance or therapy changes, a gap that limits inferences about post-ART repertoire changes. ART preceded a rise in diversity that nonetheless stayed lower than in transplant donor controls.

The germline gives CDR1 SGDLS, CDR2 YYNGEE. Trimming cost V 6 bases and J 6 bases; bases outside gene matches: 0. The CDR3 is 13 residues long. Samples were assayed with immunoSEQ v3.0 at survey level. Some clones are missing from TCRdb's copy, which holds only in-frame ones; the method was immunoSEQ multiplex PCR. The sample lists tens of thousands of clones, about 86% seen once, with under 5% in the top ten. This sequence originates from a woman aged 50 to 65 with HIV. The rearrangement links TRBV9 to TRBJ2-2; 12 bases align to TRBD2. Source: unsorted PBMCs, taken 1.2 years after starting antiretroviral therapy. The CDR3 DNA is TGTGCCAGCACTAGCGGGGGGGCCGGGGAGCTGTTTTTT. Translated: CASTSGGAGELFF.